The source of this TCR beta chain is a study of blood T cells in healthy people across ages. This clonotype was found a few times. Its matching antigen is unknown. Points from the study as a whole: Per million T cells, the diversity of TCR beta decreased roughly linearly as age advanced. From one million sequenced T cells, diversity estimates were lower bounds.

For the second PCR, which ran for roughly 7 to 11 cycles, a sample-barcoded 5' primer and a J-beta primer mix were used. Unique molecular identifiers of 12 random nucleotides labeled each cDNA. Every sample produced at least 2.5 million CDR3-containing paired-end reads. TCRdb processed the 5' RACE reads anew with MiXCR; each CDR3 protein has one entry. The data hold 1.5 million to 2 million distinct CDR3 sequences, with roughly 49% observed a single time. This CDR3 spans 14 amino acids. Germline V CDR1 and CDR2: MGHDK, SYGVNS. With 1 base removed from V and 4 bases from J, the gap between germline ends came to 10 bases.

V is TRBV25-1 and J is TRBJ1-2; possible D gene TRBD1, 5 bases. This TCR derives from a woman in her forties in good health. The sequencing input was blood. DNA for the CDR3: TGTGCCAGCAGTGAATCCCAGGGTCGCTATGGCTACACCTTC. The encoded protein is CASSESQGRYGYTF.